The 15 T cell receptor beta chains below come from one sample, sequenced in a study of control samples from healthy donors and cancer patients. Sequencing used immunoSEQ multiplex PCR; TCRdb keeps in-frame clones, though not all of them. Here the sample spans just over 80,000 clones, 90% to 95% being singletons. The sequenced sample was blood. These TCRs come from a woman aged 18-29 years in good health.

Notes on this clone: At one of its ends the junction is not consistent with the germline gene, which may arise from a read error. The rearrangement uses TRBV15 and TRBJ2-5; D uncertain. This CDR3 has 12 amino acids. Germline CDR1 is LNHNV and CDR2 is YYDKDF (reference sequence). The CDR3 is CATSRERETQYF. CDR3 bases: TGTGCCACCAGCCGAGAGAGAGAGACCCAGTACTTC.

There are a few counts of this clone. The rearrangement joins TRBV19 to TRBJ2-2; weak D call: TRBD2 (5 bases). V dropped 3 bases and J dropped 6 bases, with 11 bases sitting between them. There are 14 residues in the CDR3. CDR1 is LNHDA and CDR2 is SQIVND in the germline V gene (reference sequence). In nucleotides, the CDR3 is TGTGCCAGTAGTATCAAGGCTAGCCCCGGGGAGCTGTTTTTT. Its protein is CASSIKASPGELFF.

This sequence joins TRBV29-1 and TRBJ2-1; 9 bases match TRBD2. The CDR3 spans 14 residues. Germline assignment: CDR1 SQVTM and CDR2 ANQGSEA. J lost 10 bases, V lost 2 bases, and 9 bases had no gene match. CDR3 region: CSVELAGGSREQFF. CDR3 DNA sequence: TGCAGCGTTGAATTGGCGGGGGGGTCGCGGGAGCAGTTCTTC.

This CDR3 is CASKPGTSHYEQYF. The CDR3 DNA follows: TGCGCCAGCAAACCCGGGACTAGTCACTACGAGCAGTACTTC. The chain couples TRBV10-2 to TRBJ2-7, with 8 bases identical to TRBD2. CDR1 and CDR2 (germline): WSHSY, SAAADI. V gave up 7 bases and J gave up 3 bases; unmatched junction bases: 8. The CDR3 is 14 amino acids.

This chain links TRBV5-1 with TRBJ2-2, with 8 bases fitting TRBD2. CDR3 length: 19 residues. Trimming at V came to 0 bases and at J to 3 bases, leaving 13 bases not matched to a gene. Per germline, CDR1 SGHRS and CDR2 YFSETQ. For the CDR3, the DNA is TGCGCCAGCAGCTTGGCCTGGACTAGCCCCCGTCAGGACACCGGGGAGCTGTTTTTT. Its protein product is CASSLAWTSPRQDTGELFF. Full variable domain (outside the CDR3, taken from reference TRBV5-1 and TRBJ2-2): KAGVTQTPRYLIKTRGQQVTLSCSPISGHRSVSWYQQTPGQGLQFLFEYFSETQRNKGNFPGRFSGRQFSNSRSEMNVSTLELGDSALYLCASSLAWTSPRQDTGELFFGEGSRLTVL.

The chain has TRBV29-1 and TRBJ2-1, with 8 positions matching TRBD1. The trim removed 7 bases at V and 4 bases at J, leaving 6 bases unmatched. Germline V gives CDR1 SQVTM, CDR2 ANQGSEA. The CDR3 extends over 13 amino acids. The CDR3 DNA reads TGCAGCGGACGACAGGGGCTTTACAATGAGCAGTTCTTC. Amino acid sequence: CSGRQGLYNEQFF.

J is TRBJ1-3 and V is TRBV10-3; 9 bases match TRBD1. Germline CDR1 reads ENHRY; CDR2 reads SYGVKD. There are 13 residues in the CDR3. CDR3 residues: CASAGTGWNTIYF. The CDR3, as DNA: TGTGCATCGGCCGGGACAGGGTGGAACACCATATATTTT.

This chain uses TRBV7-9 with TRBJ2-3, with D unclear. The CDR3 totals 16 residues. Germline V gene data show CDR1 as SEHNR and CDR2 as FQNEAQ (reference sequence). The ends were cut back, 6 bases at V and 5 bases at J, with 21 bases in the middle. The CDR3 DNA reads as TGTGCCAGCAGTTCCCGACCGGCTGGTAGAGTAGATACGCAGTATTTT. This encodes CASSSRPAGRVDTQYF.

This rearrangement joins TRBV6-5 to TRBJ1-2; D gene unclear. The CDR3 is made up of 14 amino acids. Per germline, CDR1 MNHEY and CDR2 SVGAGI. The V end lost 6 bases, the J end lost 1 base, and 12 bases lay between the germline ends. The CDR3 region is CASSSARHNYGYTF. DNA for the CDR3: TGTGCCAGCAGCTCCGCGCGACATAACTATGGCTACACCTTC.

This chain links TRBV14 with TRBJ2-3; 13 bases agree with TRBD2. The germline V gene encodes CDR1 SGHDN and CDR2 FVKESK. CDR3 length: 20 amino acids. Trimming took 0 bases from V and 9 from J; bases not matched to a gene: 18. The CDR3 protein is CASSQEARGRLAGGLGTQYF. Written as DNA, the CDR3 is TGTGCCAGCAGCCAAGAGGCTCGAGGCCGACTAGCGGGAGGTTTGGGGACGCAGTATTTT.

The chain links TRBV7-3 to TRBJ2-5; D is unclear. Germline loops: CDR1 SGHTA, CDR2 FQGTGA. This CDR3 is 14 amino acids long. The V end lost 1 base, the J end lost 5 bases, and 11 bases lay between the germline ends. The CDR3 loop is CASSLSRLGETQYF. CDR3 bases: TGTGCCAGCAGCTTAAGTCGGCTCGGGGAGACCCAGTACTTC.

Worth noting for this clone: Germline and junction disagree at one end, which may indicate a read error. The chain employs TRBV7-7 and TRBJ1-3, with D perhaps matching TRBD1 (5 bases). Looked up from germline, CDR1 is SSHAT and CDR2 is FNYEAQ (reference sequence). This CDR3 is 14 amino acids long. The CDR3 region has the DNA TGTGCTAGCAGCTCCCGAGGGGTTGGAAACACCATATATTTT. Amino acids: CASSSRGVGNTIYF.

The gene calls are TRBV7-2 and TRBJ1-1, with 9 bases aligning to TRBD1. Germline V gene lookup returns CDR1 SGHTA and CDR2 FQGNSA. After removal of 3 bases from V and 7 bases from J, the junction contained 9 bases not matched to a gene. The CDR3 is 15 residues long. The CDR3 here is CASSLSQGAWSEAFF. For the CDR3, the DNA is TGTGCCAGCAGCTTGTCACAGGGGGCATGGAGTGAAGCTTTCTTT.

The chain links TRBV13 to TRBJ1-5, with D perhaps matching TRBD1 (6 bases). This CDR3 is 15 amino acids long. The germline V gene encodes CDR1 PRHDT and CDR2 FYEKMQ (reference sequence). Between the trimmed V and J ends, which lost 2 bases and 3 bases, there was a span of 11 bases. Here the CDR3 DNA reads TGTGCCAGCAGCTTACGGGACAACCCCAATCAGCCCCAGCATTTT. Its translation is CASSLRDNPNQPQHF.

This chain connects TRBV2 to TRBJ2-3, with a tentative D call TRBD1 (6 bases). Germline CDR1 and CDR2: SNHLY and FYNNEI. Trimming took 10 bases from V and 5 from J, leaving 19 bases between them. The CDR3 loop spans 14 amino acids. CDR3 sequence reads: CATTRGRVGDTQYF. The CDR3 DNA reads TGTGCCACCACCAGGGGTAGGGTGGGAGATACGCAGTATTTT.